This entry is about one T cell receptor beta chain. Original handling: By means of reference gene primer amplification, nucleated cell counts were estimated. The method was immunoSEQ multiplex PCR; TCRdb's version includes in-frame clones alone and lacks a portion of them. V and J calls and clone size come straight from that table; D and trimming were deduced from the DNA. The repertoire consists of about 150,000 clones, with 65% to 90% occurring once and the leading ten covering 12%. The data stem from a study of blood T cell repertoires in COVID-19. Sequences were obtained from peripheral blood. The TCR was taken from a woman aged 55-75 years with COVID-19, enrolled during active disease.

The CDR3 region has the DNA TGTGCCAGCAGCCCTAGCGGTAGCTACGAGCAGTACTTC. The encoded protein is CASSPSGSYEQYF. This rearrangement joins TRBV3-1 (or the pseudogene TRBV3-2) to TRBJ2-7; the match to TRBD2 covers 7 bases. The CDR3 is made up of 13 amino acids. Looked up from germline, CDR1 is LGHDT and CDR2 is YNNKEL (reference sequence). V was pared by 4 bases and J by 3 bases, with 3 bases of the junction left unmatched.